This T cell receptor (beta chain) was obtained from a study of CD8 T cells in ankylosing spondylitis. Overall study findings and caveats: From matched ankylosing spondylitis synovial fluid, disease-linked clones were reportedly recovered at significantly enriched levels. Disease-linked clones were found to be CD8+ and relatively rare in peripheral blood.

Germline CDR1 reads MNHEY; CDR2 reads SVGAGI. CDR3 length: 14 amino acids. Trimming at V came to 3 bases and at J to 5 bases, leaving 6 bases not matched to a gene. This clonotype was observed many times. The antigen is unknown. Each TCR beta library was made by quantitative 5'-RACE that incorporated molecular barcodes. TCRdb recomputed calls from the 5' RACE reads with MiXCR, one row per CDR3 protein. The sample lists around 230,000 distinct CDR3 sequences, 8% to 9.5% seen once, with about 6.8% in the top ten. The TCR comes from a male donor with ankylosing spondylitis or in good health (not recorded which). The gene calls are TRBV6-5 and TRBJ1-1; 7 bases fit TRBD1. The sample consisted of blood, either unsorted or a sorted T cell fraction (not recorded which). CDR3 nucleotides: TGTGCCAGCAGTTATGGCACAGGGGTGACTGAAGCTTTCTTT. As protein: CASSYGTGVTEAFF.